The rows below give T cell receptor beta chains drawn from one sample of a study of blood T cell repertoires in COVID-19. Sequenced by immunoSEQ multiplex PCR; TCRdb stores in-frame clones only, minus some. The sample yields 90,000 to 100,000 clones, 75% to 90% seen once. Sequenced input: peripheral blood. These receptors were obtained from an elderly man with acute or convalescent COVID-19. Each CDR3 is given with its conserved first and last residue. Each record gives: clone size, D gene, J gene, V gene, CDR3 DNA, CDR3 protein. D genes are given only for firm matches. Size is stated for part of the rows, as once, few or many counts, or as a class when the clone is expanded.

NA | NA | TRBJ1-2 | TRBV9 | TGTGCCAGCAGGGCAGGGGTTTATGGCTACACCTTC | CASRAGVYGYTF
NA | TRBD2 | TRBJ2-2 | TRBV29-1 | TGCAGCGGGAGACTAGCGGGAGGCGGGGAGCTGTTTTTT | CSGRLAGGGELFF
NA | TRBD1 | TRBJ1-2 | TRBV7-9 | TGTGCCAGCAGCTTGGACAGGATCCACTACACCTTC | CASSLDRIHYTF
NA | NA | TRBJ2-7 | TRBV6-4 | TGTGCCAGCAGGACTAGGTACGAGCAGTACTTC | CASRTRYEQYF
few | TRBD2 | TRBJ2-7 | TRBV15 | TGTGCCACCAGAAGCGGACTAGGAGGGTCCTACGAGCAGTACTTC | CATRSGLGGSYEQYF
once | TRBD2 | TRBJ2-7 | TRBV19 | TGTGCCAGTACTGCCGCAGCGGGAGCCTACGAGCAGTACTTC | CASTAAAGAYEQYF
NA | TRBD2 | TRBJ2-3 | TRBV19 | TGTGCCAGTAGTCCCCTAGCGGGAGTTCCAGATACGCAGTATTTT | CASSPLAGVPDTQYF
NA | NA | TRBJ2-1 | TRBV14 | TGTGCCAGCAGCCAGGGGCAGGGCGGTGAGCAGTTCTTC | CASSQGQGGEQFF
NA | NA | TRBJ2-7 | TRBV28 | TGTGCCAGCACTCCTAGTCCCGCCTACGAGCAGTACTTC | CASTPSPAYEQYF
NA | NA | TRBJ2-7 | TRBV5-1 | TGCGCCAGCAGCCTGACAGGCTCCTACGAGCAGTACTTC | CASSLTGSYEQYF
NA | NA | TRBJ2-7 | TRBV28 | TGTGCCAGCAGTTCGCGGCAGCCCCCTGGGGCGCAGTACTTC | CASSSRQPPGAQYF
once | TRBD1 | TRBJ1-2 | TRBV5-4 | TGTGCCAGCAGACTAGGGACAGGTGGTTATGGCTACACCTTC | CASRLGTGGYGYTF
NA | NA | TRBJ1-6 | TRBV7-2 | TGTGCCAGCAGCTTGTCGTTAGCCGGAACCAATTCACCCCTCCACTTT | CASSLSLAGTNSPLHF
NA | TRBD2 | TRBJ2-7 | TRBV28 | TGTGCCAGCAGTCCAGGACTAGCGGGATTTGAGCAGTACTTC | CASSPGLAGFEQYF
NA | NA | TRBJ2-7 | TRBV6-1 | TGTGCCAGCAGTGAAGCGCTCTCAGACAACTACGAGCAGTACTTC | CASSEALSDNYEQYF
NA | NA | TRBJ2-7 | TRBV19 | TGTGCCAGTAGGCCCCCAGGGGAGCGCTACGAGCAGTACTTC | CASRPPGERYEQYF
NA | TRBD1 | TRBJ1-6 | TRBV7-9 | TGTGCCAGCAGTTCGGACAGGGGCGGCCCGGGAGCACCCCTCCACTTT | CASSSDRGGPGAPLHF
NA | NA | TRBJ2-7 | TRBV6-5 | TGTGCCAGCAGTCCCCTACCCTACGAGCAGTACTTC | CASSPLPYEQYF
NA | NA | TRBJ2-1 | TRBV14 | TGTGCCAGCAGCCAAGAAACTAGTGGGAGGGAGCAGTTCTTC | CASSQETSGREQFF
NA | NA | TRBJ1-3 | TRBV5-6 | TGTGCCAGCAGCTTGGTAGGACAGTCCTCTGGAAACACCATATATTTT | CASSLVGQSSGNTIYF
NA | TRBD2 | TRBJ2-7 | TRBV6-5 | TGTGCCAGCAGACGACTGAGCGGGAACCTCGAGCAGTACTTC | CASRRLSGNLEQYF
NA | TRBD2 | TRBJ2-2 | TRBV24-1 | TGTGCCACCAGTGACTCCGGGACTAGCGGGAGATGGACGAACACCGGGGAGCTGTTTTTT | CATSDSGTSGRWTNTGELFF
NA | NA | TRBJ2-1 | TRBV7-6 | TGTGCCAGCAGCGCCGGGTTTCCCTCCTACAATGAGCAGTTCTTC | CASSAGFPSYNEQFF
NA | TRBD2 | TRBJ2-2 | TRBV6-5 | TGTGCCAGCAGTTACTCGACTAGCGGGAGCACCGGGGAGCTGTTTTTT | CASSYSTSGSTGELFF
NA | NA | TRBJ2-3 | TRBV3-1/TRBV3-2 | TGTGCCAGCACCAAGTATGGCAGTCGCGGAGATACGCAGTATTTT | CASTKYGSRGDTQYF
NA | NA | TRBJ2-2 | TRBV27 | TGTGCCAGCAGCCCTCTAGATCGATTGAACACCGGGGAGCTGTTTTTT | CASSPLDRLNTGELFF
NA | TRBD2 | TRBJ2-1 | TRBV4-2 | TGTGCCAGCAGCCAAGATTTCGGGCTAGCGGAGATCAATGAGCAGTTCTTC | CASSQDFGLAEINEQFF
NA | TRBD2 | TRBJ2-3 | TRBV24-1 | TGTGCCACCAGTGATCGCAAGCGGGAGCCCACAGATACGCAGTATTTT | CATSDRKREPTDTQYF
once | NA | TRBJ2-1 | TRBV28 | TGTGCCAGCAGGACAAACAGGTATGGCAATGAGCAGTTCTTC | CASRTNRYGNEQFF
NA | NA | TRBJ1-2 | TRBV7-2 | TGTGCCAGCAGCCAAAGGGGACTTGCGGGTGGCTACACCTTC | CASSQRGLAGGYTF
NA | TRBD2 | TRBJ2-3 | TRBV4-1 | TGCGCCAGCAGCCAAGAAGGAACTAGCGGGAGGTCAGATACGCAGTATTTT | CASSQEGTSGRSDTQYF
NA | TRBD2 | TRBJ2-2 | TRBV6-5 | TGTGCCGCGGGGGGGACCGGGGAGCTGTTTTTT | CAAGGTGELFF
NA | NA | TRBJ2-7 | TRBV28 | TGTGCCAGCAGTTTAACGGGACAACTCTACGAGCAGTACTTC | CASSLTGQLYEQYF
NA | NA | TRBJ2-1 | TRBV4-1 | TGCGCCAGCAGCCGGTCTCTCGGGTTCTCCTACAATGAGCAGTTCTTC | CASSRSLGFSYNEQFF
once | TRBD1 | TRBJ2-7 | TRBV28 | TGTGCCAGCAGTTCCGCAACCGGGACAGGGGTCGAGCAGTACTTC | CASSSATGTGVEQYF
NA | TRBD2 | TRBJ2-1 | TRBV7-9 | TGTGCCAGCAGATTGGGGGCGGGAGGGTACAATGAGCAGTTCTTC | CASRLGAGGYNEQFF
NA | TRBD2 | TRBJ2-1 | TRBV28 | TGTGCCAGCAGTTTGTCGGGAGGGCCCTACAATGAGCAGTTCTTC | CASSLSGGPYNEQFF